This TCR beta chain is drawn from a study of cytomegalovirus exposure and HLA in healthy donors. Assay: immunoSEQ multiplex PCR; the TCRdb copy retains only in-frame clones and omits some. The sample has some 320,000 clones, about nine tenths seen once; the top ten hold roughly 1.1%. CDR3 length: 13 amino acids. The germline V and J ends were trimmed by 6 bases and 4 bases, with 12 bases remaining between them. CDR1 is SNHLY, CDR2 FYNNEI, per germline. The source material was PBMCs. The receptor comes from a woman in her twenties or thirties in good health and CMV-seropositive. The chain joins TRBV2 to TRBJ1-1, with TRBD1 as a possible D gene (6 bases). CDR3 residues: CASSTDSGTEAFF. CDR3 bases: TGTGCCAGCAGCACGGACAGCGGCACTGAAGCTTTCTTT. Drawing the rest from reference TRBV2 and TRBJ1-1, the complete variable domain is EPEVTQTPSHQVTQMGQEVILRCVPISNHLYFYWYRQILGQKVEFLVSFYNNEISEKSEIFDDQFSVERPDGSNFTLKIRSTKLEDSAMYFCASSTDSGTEAFFGQGTRLTVV.